This entry features one T cell receptor beta chain sequence. Antigen: not known. The CDR3 is 16 residues long. The trim removed 5 bases at V and 5 bases at J, leaving 8 bases unmatched. The germline V gene encodes CDR1 SQVTM and CDR2 ANQGSEA. This specimen belongs to a study of cytomegalovirus exposure and HLA in healthy donors. Study-level findings and limits: Rare sequences made up most TCRs, while some public TCRs were found in many donors. Through in vitro validation, three CMV-associated chains were shown to be specific for CMV antigens.

Libraries were prepared by immunoSEQ multiplex PCR; TCRdb keeps only in-frame clonotypes and omits some of them. The data contain around 180,000 clones, approximately 88% of them singletons. Sequencing used PBMCs. The chain combines TRBV29-1 with TRBJ2-5; TRBD2 matches 16 bases. The sequence was collected from a man in his late teens or twenties in good health and CMV-seropositive. As DNA, the CDR3 is TGCAGCGTTTCTGGGACTAGCGGGAGGGCGGGCGAGACCCAGTACTTC. As protein: CSVSGTSGRAGETQYF.